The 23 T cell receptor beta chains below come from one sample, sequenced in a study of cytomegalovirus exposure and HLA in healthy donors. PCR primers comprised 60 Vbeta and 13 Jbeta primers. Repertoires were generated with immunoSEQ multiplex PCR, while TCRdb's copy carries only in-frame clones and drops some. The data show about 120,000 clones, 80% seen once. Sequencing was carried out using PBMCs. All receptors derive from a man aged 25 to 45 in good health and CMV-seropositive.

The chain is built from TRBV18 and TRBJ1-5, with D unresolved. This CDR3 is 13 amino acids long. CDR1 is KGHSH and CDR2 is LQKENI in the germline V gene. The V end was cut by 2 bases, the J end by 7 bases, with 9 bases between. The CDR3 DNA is TGTGCCAGCTCACCAGCCCCGGGACAGCCCCAGCATTTT. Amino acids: CASSPAPGQPQHF.

CDR3 DNA: TGTGCCAGCAGCGCCCCTATGAACACTGAAGCTTTCTTT. Translation: CASSAPMNTEAFF. The gene calls are TRBV9 and TRBJ1-1; D is unresolved. V lost 3 bases to trimming and J lost 0 bases, with 6 bases between them. The germline V gene has CDR1 SGDLS and CDR2 YYNGEE. The CDR3 runs 13 residues.

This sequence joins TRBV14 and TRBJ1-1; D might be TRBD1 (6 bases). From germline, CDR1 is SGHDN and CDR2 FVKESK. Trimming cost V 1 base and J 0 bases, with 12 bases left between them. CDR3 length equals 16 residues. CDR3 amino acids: CASSQGGGRLNTEAFF. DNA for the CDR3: TGTGCCAGCAGCCAAGGAGGGGGACGGTTGAACACTGAAGCTTTCTTT.

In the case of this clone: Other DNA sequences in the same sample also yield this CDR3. The CDR3 DNA sequence: TGTGCCAGCAGTTTAGGACAGACTAATGAAAAACTGTTTTTT. This sequence encodes CASSLGQTNEKLFF. J is TRBJ1-4 and V is TRBV28; TRBD1 might be the D (6 bases). V was shortened by 2 bases and J by 2 bases, with 6 bases between the two germline ends. Germline values: CDR1 MDHEN, CDR2 SYDVKM. The CDR3 has 14 amino acids. The whole variable domain, filled in from reference TRBV28 and TRBJ1-4, reads DVKVTQSSRYLVKRTGEKVFLECVQDMDHENMFWYRQDPGLGLRLIYFSYDVKMKEKGDIPEGYSVSREKKERFSLILESASTNQTSMYLCASSLGQTNEKLFFGSGTQLSVL.

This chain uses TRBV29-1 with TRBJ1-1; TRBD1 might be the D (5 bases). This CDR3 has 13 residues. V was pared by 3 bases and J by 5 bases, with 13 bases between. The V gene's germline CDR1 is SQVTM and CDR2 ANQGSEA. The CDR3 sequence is CSVDGWGETEAFF. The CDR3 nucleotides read TGCAGCGTTGACGGGTGGGGGGAGACTGAAGCTTTCTTT.

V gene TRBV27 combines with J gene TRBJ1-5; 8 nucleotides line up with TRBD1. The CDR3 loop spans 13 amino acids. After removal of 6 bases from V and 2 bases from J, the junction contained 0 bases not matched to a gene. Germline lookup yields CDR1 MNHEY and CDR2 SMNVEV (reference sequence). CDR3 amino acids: CASRQGGNQPQHF. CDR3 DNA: TGTGCCAGCAGACAGGGGGGCAATCAGCCCCAGCATTTT.

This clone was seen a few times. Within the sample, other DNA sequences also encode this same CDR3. The CDR3 loop is CASSSRGNQETQYF. The DNA for the CDR3 is TGTGCCAGCAGCTCGAGGGGGAACCAAGAGACCCAGTACTTC. This chain connects TRBV7-9 to TRBJ2-5, with D possibly matching TRBD1 (6 bases). Trimming pared 4 bases from V and 0 bases from J, leaving 9 bases between. Germline CDR1 reads SEHNR; CDR2 reads FQNEAQ (reference sequence). The CDR3 spans 14 residues.

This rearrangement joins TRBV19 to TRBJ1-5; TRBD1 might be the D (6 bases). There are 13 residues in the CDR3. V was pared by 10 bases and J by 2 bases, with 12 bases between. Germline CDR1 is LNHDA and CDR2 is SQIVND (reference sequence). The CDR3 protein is CATSRGGNQPQHF. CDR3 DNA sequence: TGTGCCACATCCAGGGGTGGCAATCAGCCCCAGCATTTT. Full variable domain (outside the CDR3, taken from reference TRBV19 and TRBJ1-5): DGGITQSPKYLFRKEGQNVTLSCEQNLNHDAMYWYRQDPGQGLRLIYYSQIVNDFQKGDIAEGYSVSREKKESFPLTVTSAQKNPTAFYLCATSRGGNQPQHFGDGTRLSIL.

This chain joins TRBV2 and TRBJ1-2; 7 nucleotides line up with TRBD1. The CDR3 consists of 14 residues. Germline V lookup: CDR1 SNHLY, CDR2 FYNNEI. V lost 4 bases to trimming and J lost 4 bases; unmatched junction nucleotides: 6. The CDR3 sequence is CASSGTRDSYGYTF. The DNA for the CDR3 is TGTGCCAGCAGTGGGACGCGGGACAGCTATGGCTACACCTTC.

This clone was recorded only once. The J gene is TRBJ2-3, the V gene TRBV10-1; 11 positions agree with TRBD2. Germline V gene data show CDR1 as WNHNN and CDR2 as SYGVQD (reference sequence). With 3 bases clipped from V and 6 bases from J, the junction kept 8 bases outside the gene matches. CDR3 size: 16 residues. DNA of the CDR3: TGCGCCAGCAGTGACCCCTCTAGCGGGGGGCGGGATACGCAGTATTTT. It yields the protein CASSDPSSGGRDTQYF.

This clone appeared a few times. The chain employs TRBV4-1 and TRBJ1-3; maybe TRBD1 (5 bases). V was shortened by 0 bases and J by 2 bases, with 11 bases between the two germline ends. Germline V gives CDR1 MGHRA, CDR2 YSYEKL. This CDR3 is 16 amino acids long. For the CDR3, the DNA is TGCGCCAGCAGCCAAGAAGTAGGGGCGGCTGGAAACACCATATATTTT. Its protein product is CASSQEVGAAGNTIYF.

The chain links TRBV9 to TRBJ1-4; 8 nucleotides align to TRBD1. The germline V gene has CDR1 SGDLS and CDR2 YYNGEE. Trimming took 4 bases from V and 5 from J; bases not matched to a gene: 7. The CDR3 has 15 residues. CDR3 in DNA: TGTGCCAGCAGCCTAGGACAGGGCGGGAATGAAAAACTGTTTTTT. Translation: CASSLGQGGNEKLFF.

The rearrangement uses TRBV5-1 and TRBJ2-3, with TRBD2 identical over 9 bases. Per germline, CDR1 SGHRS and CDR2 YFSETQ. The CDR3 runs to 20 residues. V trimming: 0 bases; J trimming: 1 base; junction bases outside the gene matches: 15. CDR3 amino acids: CASSLGLAGSHKGRTDTQYF. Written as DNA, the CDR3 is TGCGCCAGCAGCTTGGGCCTAGCGGGGTCTCATAAAGGTCGCACAGATACGCAGTATTTT.

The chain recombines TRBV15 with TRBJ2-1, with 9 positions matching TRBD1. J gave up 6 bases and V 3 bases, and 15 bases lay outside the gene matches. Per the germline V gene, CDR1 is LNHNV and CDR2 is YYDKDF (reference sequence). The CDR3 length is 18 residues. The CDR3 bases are TGTGCCACCAGCAGTGGCCTCGGAGGGACAGGGAGTATCAATGAGCAGTTCTTC. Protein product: CATSSGLGGTGSINEQFF.

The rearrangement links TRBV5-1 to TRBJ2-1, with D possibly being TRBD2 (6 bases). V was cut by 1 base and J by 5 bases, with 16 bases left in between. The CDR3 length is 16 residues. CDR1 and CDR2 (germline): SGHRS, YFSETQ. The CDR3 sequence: CASSLRERRSNNEQFF. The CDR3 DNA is TGCGCCAGCAGCTTGCGGGAGAGGCGATCGAACAATGAGCAGTTCTTC. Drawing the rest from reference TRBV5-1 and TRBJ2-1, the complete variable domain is KAGVTQTPRYLIKTRGQQVTLSCSPISGHRSVSWYQQTPGQGLQFLFEYFSETQRNKGNFPGRFSGRQFSNSRSEMNVSTLELGDSALYLCASSLRERRSNNEQFFGPGTRLTVL.

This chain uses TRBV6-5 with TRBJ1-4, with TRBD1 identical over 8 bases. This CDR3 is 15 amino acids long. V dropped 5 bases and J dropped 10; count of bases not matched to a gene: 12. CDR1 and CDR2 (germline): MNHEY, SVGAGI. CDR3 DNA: TGTGCCAGCAGTGTCTCAGGGGGCGAGTCCACAAAACTGTTTTTT. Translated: CASSVSGGESTKLFF.

CDR3 sequence (DNA): TGTGCCAGCAGTGAAAGTCTAGCGGGGGGGCAAGAGACCCAGTACTTC. It codes for CASSESLAGGQETQYF. The gene calls are TRBV6-1 and TRBJ2-5; 12 bases align to TRBD2. V gave up 2 bases and J gave up 2 bases; unmatched junction bases: 3. The CDR3 is 16 residues long. Per the germline V gene, CDR1 is MNHNS and CDR2 is SASEGT.

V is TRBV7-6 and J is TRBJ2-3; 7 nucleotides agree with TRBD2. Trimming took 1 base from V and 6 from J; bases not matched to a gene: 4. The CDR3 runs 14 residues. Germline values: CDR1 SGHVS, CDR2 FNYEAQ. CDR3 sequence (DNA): TGTGCCAGCAGCTTAGTGGGGGGAGGGGATACGCAGTATTTT. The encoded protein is CASSLVGGGDTQYF. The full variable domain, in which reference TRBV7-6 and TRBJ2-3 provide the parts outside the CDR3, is GAGVSQSPRYKVTKRGQDVALRCDPISGHVSLYWYRQALGQGPEFLTYFNYEAQQDKSGLPNDRFSAERPEGSISTLTIQRTEQRDSAMYRCASSLVGGGDTQYFGPGTRLTVL.

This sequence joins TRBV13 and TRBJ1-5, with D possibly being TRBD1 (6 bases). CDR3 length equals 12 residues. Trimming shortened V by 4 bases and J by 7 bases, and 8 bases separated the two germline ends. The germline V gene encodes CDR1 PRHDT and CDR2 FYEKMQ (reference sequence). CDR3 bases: TGTGCCAGCAGCTCCAGGGGACAGCCCCAGCATTTT. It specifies CASSSRGQPQHF.

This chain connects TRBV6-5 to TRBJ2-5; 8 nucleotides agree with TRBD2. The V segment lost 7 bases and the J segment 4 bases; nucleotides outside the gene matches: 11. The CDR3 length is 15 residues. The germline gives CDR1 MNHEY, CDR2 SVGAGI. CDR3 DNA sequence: TGTGCCAGCATTCACGCGGGGGGATTGGGAGAGACCCAGTACTTC. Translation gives CASIHAGGLGETQYF.

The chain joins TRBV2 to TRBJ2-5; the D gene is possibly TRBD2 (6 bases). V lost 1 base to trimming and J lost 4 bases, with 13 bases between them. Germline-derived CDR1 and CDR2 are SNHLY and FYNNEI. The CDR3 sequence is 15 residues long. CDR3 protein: CASSEGGLPPETQYF. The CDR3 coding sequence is TGTGCCAGCAGTGAAGGGGGACTGCCCCCAGAGACCCAGTACTTC.

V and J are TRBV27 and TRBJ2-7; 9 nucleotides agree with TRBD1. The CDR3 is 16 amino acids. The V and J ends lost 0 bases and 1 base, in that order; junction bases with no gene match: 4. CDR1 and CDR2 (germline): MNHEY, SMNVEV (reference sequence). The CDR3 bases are TGTGCCAGCAGTTTATCCGGGACAGGGCCATCCTACGAGCAGTACTTC. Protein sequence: CASSLSGTGPSYEQYF.

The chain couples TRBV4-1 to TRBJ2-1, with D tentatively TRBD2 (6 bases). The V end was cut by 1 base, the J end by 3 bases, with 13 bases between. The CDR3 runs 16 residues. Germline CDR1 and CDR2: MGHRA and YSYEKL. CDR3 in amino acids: CASSQAPGVDYNEQFF. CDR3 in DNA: TGCGCCAGCAGCCAAGCCCCGGGGGTCGACTACAATGAGCAGTTCTTC.